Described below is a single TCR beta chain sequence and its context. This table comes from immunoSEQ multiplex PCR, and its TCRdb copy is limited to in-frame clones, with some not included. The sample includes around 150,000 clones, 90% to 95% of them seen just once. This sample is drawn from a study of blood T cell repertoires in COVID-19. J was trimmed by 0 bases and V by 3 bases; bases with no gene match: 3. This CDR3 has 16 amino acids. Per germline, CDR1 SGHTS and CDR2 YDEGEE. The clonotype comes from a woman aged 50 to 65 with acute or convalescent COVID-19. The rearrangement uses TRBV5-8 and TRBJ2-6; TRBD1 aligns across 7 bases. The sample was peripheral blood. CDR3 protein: CASSWGQPSGANVLTF. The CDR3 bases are TGTGCCAGCAGCTGGGGACAGCCCTCTGGGGCCAACGTCCTGACTTTC.